This TCR beta chain was identified in a study of shared clonotypes between healthy human individuals. Looked up from germline, CDR1 is MDHEN and CDR2 is SYDVKM. CDR3 length: 14 residues. Trimming stripped 2 bases from V and 6 bases from J, with 14 bases between. It was at deep level that the assay was run. As processed by the authors: In the immunoSEQ data, sequences were junction-only and lacked quality scores, so filtering differed. Sequencing used immunoSEQ multiplex PCR; TCRdb keeps in-frame clones, though not all of them. V and J calls and clone size follow that table, whereas D and trimming were derived from the DNA. In the table there are roughly 220,000 clones, 65% of which are singletons.

The sample consisted of memory CD4+ T cells sorted from blood. Subset given: CD45RA-negative fraction. The chain carries TRBV28 and TRBJ2-7, with D perhaps assigned TRBD1 or TRBD2 (6 bases each). This TCR derives from a man aged 25-45 years in good health. The CDR3 region is CASSLGGGVSEQYF. In nucleotides, the CDR3 is TGTGCCAGCAGTTTAGGAGGGGGAGTCAGCGAGCAGTACTTC.